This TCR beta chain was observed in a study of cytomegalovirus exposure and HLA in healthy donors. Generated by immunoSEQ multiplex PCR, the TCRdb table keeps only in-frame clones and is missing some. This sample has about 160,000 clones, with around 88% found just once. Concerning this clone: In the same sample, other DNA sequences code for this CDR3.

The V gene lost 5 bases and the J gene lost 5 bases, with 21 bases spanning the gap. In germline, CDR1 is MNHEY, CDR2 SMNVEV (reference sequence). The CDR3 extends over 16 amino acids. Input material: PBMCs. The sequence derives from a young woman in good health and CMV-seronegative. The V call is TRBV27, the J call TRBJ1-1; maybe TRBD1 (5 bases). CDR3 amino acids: CASSTPSRGKGTEAFF. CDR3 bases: TGTGCCAGCAGTACCCCCTCCCGGGGGAAGGGGACTGAAGCTTTCTTT.